These 32 T cell receptor beta chains originate from one sample sequenced in a study of cytomegalovirus exposure and HLA in healthy donors. The PCR contained 60 Vbeta and 13 Jbeta primers. Here immunoSEQ multiplex PCR was the method, and the copy in TCRdb shows in-frame clones only, minus some. The repertoire holds about 110,000 clones, with 73% as singletons. The material sequenced was PBMCs. The receptors were gathered from a man in his forties in good health and CMV-seronegative.

This chain joins TRBV5-4 and TRBJ2-3, with 9 positions matching TRBD2. The CDR3 contains 16 residues. Unmatched junction bases numbered 6, after V lost 3 bases and J lost 1 base. Per the germline V gene, CDR1 is SGHNT and CDR2 is YYREEE (reference sequence). The CDR3 nucleotides read TGTGCCAGCAGCTGGGCTAGCGGGGCCCGCACAGATACGCAGTATTTT. Encoded protein: CASSWASGARTDTQYF.

Notes on this clone: Distinct nucleotide sequences in the sample also encode this CDR3. The chain links TRBV27 to TRBJ1-6, with D possibly matching TRBD1 (5 bases). Looked up from germline, CDR1 is MNHEY and CDR2 is SMNVEV (reference sequence). This CDR3 region has 13 residues. V lost 4 bases and J lost 4, with 5 bases in between. CDR3 coding DNA: TGTGCCAGCAGTTCAGGGTATAATTCACCCCTCCACTTT. Residues: CASSSGYNSPLHF.

The V call is TRBV7-9, the J call TRBJ2-1, with 7 bases that match TRBD1. Germline lookup yields CDR1 SEHNR and CDR2 FQNEAQ (reference sequence). V dropped 5 bases and J dropped 7; count of bases not matched to a gene: 8. The CDR3 is 14 amino acids. CDR3 DNA sequence: TGTGCCAGCAGCGAACCGGGACAGAAGAATGAGCAGTTCTTC. This gives the protein CASSEPGQKNEQFF.

The chain recombines TRBV19 with TRBJ1-1; perhaps TRBD1 as D (6 bases). The CDR3 is made up of 16 amino acids. V was cut by 3 bases and J by 3 bases, with 17 bases left in between. Looked up from germline, CDR1 is LNHDA and CDR2 is SQIVND (reference sequence). In DNA form, the CDR3 reads TGTGCCAGTAGTATGAGGGGGGGACGGCAACACACTGAAGCTTTCTTT. Amino acid sequence: CASSMRGGRQHTEAFF. Full variable domain (outside the CDR3, taken from reference TRBV19 and TRBJ1-1): DGGITQSPKYLFRKEGQNVTLSCEQNLNHDAMYWYRQDPGQGLRLIYYSQIVNDFQKGDIAEGYSVSREKKESFPLTVTSAQKNPTAFYLCASSMRGGRQHTEAFFGQGTRLTVV.

The chain has TRBV5-1 and TRBJ1-1; D not resolved. V was shortened by 1 base and J by 0 bases, with 7 bases between the two germline ends. The germline V gene encodes CDR1 SGHRS and CDR2 YFSETQ. This CDR3 contains 14 residues. The CDR3 sequence: CASSLTSLNTEAFF. CDR3 in DNA: TGCGCCAGCAGCTTGACAAGTTTGAACACTGAAGCTTTCTTT.

This clone was recorded once. V is TRBV2 and J is TRBJ1-5, with unresolved D. This CDR3 region has 14 residues. Germline V gene data show CDR1 as SNHLY and CDR2 as FYNNEI. V was clipped by 8 bases and J by 4 bases, with 15 bases between them. In nucleotides, the CDR3 is TGTGCCAGCGACGCGAGGCTTGAAAATCAGCCCCAGCATTTT. It encodes CASDARLENQPQHF.

The V gene is TRBV27, the J gene TRBJ1-2; the match to TRBD1 covers 8 bases. V was pared by 8 bases and J by 4 bases, with 9 bases of the junction left unmatched. This CDR3 has 14 amino acids. Germline lookup yields CDR1 MNHEY and CDR2 SMNVEV (reference sequence). CDR3 amino acids: CASGLPGGGYGYTF. The CDR3, as DNA: TGTGCCAGCGGCCTGCCAGGGGGCGGCTATGGCTACACCTTC.

The chain has TRBV15 and TRBJ2-7; TRBD2 aligns across 8 bases. Trimming cost V 5 bases and J 5 bases; bases outside gene matches: 8. Per germline, CDR1 LNHNV and CDR2 YYDKDF (reference sequence). The CDR3 is made up of 14 amino acids. The CDR3 sequence: CATSHPGGAHEQYF. The DNA for the CDR3 is TGTGCCACCAGCCACCCGGGGGGGGCCCACGAGCAGTACTTC.

This chain joins TRBV7-2 and TRBJ2-7, with 7 bases aligning to TRBD2. This CDR3 region has 15 residues. Trimming cost V 2 bases and J 4 bases; bases outside gene matches: 8. Per the germline V gene, CDR1 is SGHTA and CDR2 is FQGNSA. The CDR3 bases are TGTGCCAGCAGCTTAATAGGGACTACCTCTTACGAGCAGTACTTC. Translating gives CASSLIGTTSYEQYF.

This clone was found once. The chain employs TRBV27 and TRBJ1-6; D not resolved. Germline values: CDR1 MNHEY, CDR2 SMNVEV (reference sequence). The CDR3 contains 14 residues. V lost 10 bases to trimming and J lost 5 bases, with 15 bases between them. The chain's CDR3 is CATTSGLHNSPLHF. The CDR3 bases are TGTGCCACCACTTCAGGTCTCCATAATTCACCCCTCCACTTT.

J is TRBJ1-1 and V is TRBV4-1; no clear D. The germline V gene encodes CDR1 MGHRA and CDR2 YSYEKL. The CDR3 contains 14 residues. V lost 0 bases and J 1 base, leaving 6 bases between the germline ends. The CDR3 sequence: CASSQEQPNTEAFF. The CDR3 DNA is TGCGCCAGCAGCCAAGAACAACCGAACACTGAAGCTTTCTTT.

This sequence joins TRBV6-1 and TRBJ1-6; D not resolved. From germline, CDR1 is MNHNS and CDR2 SASEGT. The CDR3 is 9 amino acids. V was cut by 9 bases and J by 14 bases, with 8 bases left in between. In DNA form, the CDR3 reads TGTGCCAGGTTCTTATCCCTCCACTTT. This translates into CARFLSLHF.

The chain is built from TRBV4-3 and TRBJ1-1; D uncertain. Germline values: CDR1 LGHNA, CDR2 YSLEER. The CDR3 totals 14 residues. V was pared by 1 base and J by 4 bases, with 10 bases between. CDR3: CASSQVRTPTEAFF. The CDR3 bases are TGCGCCAGCAGCCAAGTACGGACTCCCACTGAAGCTTTCTTT.

The chain links TRBV19 to TRBJ1-1; D unclear. CDR3 length equals 13 residues. From germline, CDR1 is LNHDA and CDR2 SQIVND (reference sequence). The ends were cut back, 5 bases at V and 1 base at J, with 8 bases in the middle. The CDR3 loop reads CASSSQKNTEAFF. The CDR3 coding sequence is TGTGCCAGTAGTTCCCAGAAGAACACTGAAGCTTTCTTT.

This clone was counted a few times. J is TRBJ1-5 and V is TRBV4-1, with TRBD1 identical over 7 bases. There are 13 residues in the CDR3. V lost 5 bases to trimming and J lost 6 bases; unmatched junction nucleotides: 4. The germline V gene has CDR1 MGHRA and CDR2 YSYEKL. The chain's CDR3 is CASSKQGTQPQHF. CDR3 DNA sequence: TGCGCCAGCAGCAAACAGGGGACTCAGCCCCAGCATTTT.

The chain links TRBV7-7 to TRBJ2-3, with TRBD2 matching over 7 bases. Germline V gives CDR1 SSHAT, CDR2 FNYEAQ (reference sequence). V dropped 11 bases and J dropped 6; count of bases not matched to a gene: 5. This CDR3 contains 11 residues. Here the CDR3 reads CALGGVDTQYF. CDR3 nucleotides: TGTGCCCTTGGGGGGGTCGATACGCAGTATTTT.

The chain employs TRBV7-8 and TRBJ2-2, with D possibly matching TRBD1 (5 bases). Germline values: CDR1 SGHVS, CDR2 FQNEAQ. The CDR3 is made up of 16 amino acids. V was pared by 3 bases and J by 3 bases, with 14 bases between. CDR3 in DNA: TGTGCCAGCAGCTTTGGGGCTGGGCAGCACACCGGGGAGCTGTTTTTT. Its protein is CASSFGAGQHTGELFF.

This sequence joins TRBV25-1 and TRBJ2-5; 9 bases are shared with TRBD2. Germline CDR1 and CDR2: MGHDK and SYGVNS. Trimming at V came to 1 base and at J to 0 bases, leaving 3 bases not matched to a gene. CDR3 length equals 16 residues. The DNA for the CDR3 is TGTGCCAGCAGTGAATCTAGCGGGGCATACCAAGAGACCCAGTACTTC. This gives the protein CASSESSGAYQETQYF.

J is TRBJ1-2 and V is TRBV27, with 7 nucleotides matching TRBD1. The CDR3 runs 17 residues. V gave up 5 bases and J gave up 4 bases; unmatched junction bases: 16. Germline V lookup: CDR1 MNHEY, CDR2 SMNVEV (reference sequence). The CDR3 sequence is CASSPPGRAGGVYGYTF. The CDR3 bases are TGTGCCAGCAGTCCGCCCGGTAGGGCAGGGGGTGTCTATGGCTACACCTTC.

This clone has a handful of counts. The V and J genes are TRBV6-6 and TRBJ1-1, with TRBD1 identical over 10 bases. CDR1 is MNHNY and CDR2 is SVGAGI in the germline V gene (reference sequence). This CDR3 spans 15 amino acids. Trimming cost V 5 bases and J 3 bases; bases outside gene matches: 6. CDR3 amino acids: CASSKLGTGDTEAFF. The CDR3 DNA reads TGTGCCAGCAGTAAACTCGGGACAGGGGACACTGAAGCTTTCTTT.

The chain joins TRBV6-1 to TRBJ2-2; D unclear. Germline V gene sequence: CDR1 MNHNS, CDR2 SASEGT. Trimming stripped 2 bases from V and 1 base from J, with 8 bases between. This CDR3 contains 15 residues. The CDR3 spells CASSESRLNTGELFF. The CDR3 DNA sequence: TGTGCCAGCAGTGAAAGTAGACTGAACACCGGGGAGCTGTTTTTT.

The chain carries TRBV28 and TRBJ1-6; D gene ambiguous. Per germline, CDR1 MDHEN and CDR2 SYDVKM. This CDR3 contains 12 residues. Trimming removed 2 bases from V and 9 bases from J, with 5 bases in between. CDR3 loop: CASSLAGSPLHF. CDR3 in DNA: TGTGCCAGCAGTTTAGCGGGTTCACCCCTCCACTTT. Full variable domain (missing parts from reference TRBV28 and TRBJ1-6): DVKVTQSSRYLVKRTGEKVFLECVQDMDHENMFWYRQDPGLGLRLIYFSYDVKMKEKGDIPEGYSVSREKKERFSLILESASTNQTSMYLCASSLAGSPLHFGNGTRLTVT.

There are a few counts of this clone. V and J are TRBV10-3 and TRBJ2-7; perhaps TRBD1 as D (6 bases). Germline V gene lookup returns CDR1 ENHRY and CDR2 SYGVKD. This CDR3 is built from 15 residues. V was clipped by 2 bases and J by 2 bases, with 13 bases between them. The CDR3 coding sequence is TGTGCCATCAGTGAGAAGGTGGACAGACCCTACGAGCAGTACTTC. Translated, it gives CAISEKVDRPYEQYF.

The genes are TRBV2 and TRBJ1-2, with 7 positions matching TRBD1. In germline, CDR1 is SNHLY, CDR2 FYNNEI. This CDR3 region has 14 residues. V shed 6 bases and J 9 bases; nucleotides not matched to a gene: 13. CDR3 sequence: CASSLGQSGFRYTF. The CDR3 nucleotides read TGTGCCAGCAGCCTGGGACAGTCAGGTTTTCGCTACACCTTC. The full variable domain, its missing parts supplied by reference TRBV2 and TRBJ1-2, is EPEVTQTPSHQVTQMGQEVILRCVPISNHLYFYWYRQILGQKVEFLVSFYNNEISEKSEIFDDQFSVERPDGSNFTLKIRSTKLEDSAMYFCASSLGQSGFRYTFGSGTRLTVV.

The J gene is TRBJ1-2, the V gene TRBV28; D unresolved. Looked up from germline, CDR1 is MDHEN and CDR2 is SYDVKM. V was shortened by 5 bases and J by 8 bases, with 12 bases between the two germline ends. The CDR3 consists of 12 residues. CDR3 DNA: TGTGCCAGCAGTCTTCAGAATTGGGGCTACACCTTC. This translates into CASSLQNWGYTF.

The V call is TRBV7-3, the J call TRBJ2-3; 8 bases match TRBD2. Germline-derived CDR1 and CDR2 are SGHTA and FQGTGA. This CDR3 has 16 amino acids. V shed 5 bases and J 0 bases; nucleotides not matched to a gene: 7. CDR3 protein: CASSHIAGLSTDTQYF. CDR3 coding DNA: TGTGCCAGCAGCCATATAGCGGGGCTGAGCACAGATACGCAGTATTTT.

The CDR3 here is CASSRENNQPQHF. DNA of the CDR3: TGTGCCAGCAGTAGGGAGAACAATCAGCCCCAGCATTTT. The rearrangement links TRBV6-1 to TRBJ1-5; D ambiguous. Trimming shortened V by 5 bases and J by 3 bases, and 8 bases separated the two germline ends. The germline CDR1 and CDR2 sequences are MNHNS and SASEGT. The CDR3 consists of 13 residues.

The chain links TRBV6-5 to TRBJ1-3; D is uncertain. Trimming shortened V by 2 bases and J by 4 bases, and 12 bases separated the two germline ends. The germline gives CDR1 MNHEY, CDR2 SVGAGI. This CDR3 spans 15 amino acids. The CDR3 protein is CASSYRGSAGNTIYF. CDR3 nucleotides: TGTGCCAGCAGTTACCGAGGTTCTGCAGGAAACACCATATATTTT.

The chain has TRBV6-1 and TRBJ1-2, with a possible D match to TRBD1 (5 bases). Trimming pared 8 bases from V and 6 bases from J, leaving 16 bases between. The CDR3 is made up of 13 amino acids. Germline V gives CDR1 MNHNS, CDR2 SASEGT. DNA of the CDR3: TGTGCCAGCGGGGGGACCAAACGGAATGGCTACACCTTC. Translated, it gives CASGGTKRNGYTF.

The chain uses TRBV19 and TRBJ1-1, with 9 bases fitting TRBD1. The CDR3 sequence is 14 residues long. The junction had 6 bases not matched to a gene; V was cut back by 5 bases and J by 5 bases. Germline V gene data show CDR1 as LNHDA and CDR2 as SQIVND (reference sequence). CDR3: CASSPRQGVTEAFF. CDR3 in DNA: TGTGCCAGTAGTCCCCGACAGGGGGTAACTGAAGCTTTCTTT.

This clone was found once. CDR3 sequence (DNA): TGCGCCAGCAGCCAAGATTCCCTTAGGCAGGGGCAGACAGATACGCAGTATTTT. Protein sequence: CASSQDSLRQGQTDTQYF. The gene calls are TRBV4-3 and TRBJ2-3; D may be TRBD1 (6 bases). The CDR3 contains 18 residues. Trimming took off 0 bases at V and 3 bases at J, with 19 bases between the two ends. Per germline, CDR1 LGHNA and CDR2 YSLEER.

This clone was observed a single time. The chain employs TRBV6-5 and TRBJ1-1; D ambiguous. The V and J ends lost 2 bases and 1 base respectively, with 8 bases between them. This CDR3 is 14 amino acids long. Germline loops: CDR1 MNHEY, CDR2 SVGAGI. CDR3 coding DNA: TGTGCCAGCAGTTACGGGCAGGCGAACACTGAAGCTTTCTTT. Translated, it gives CASSYGQANTEAFF.